Sequencing of this T cell receptor (beta chain) was carried out in a study of radiotherapy plus CTLA-4 blockade in lung cancer. Study in general: In around 17% of patients, objective responses were seen; roughly 30% had disease control. General study findings and limits: Interferon-beta and early blood T cell clone dynamics reportedly predicted response best. Peripheral blood showed expansion of tumor-derived TCR clones after radiotherapy and ipilimumab.

On this clone itself: Its antigen is currently unknown.

V shed 2 bases and J shed 3 bases, with 12 bases lying between them. This CDR3 is 15 amino acids long. CDR1 and CDR2 (germline): SGHTA, FQGTGA. The protocol was immunoSEQ multiplex PCR, while the TCRdb copy is restricted to in-frame clones and leaves out a portion. Here the sample spans approximately 94,000 clones, roughly 80% being singletons. The receptor comes from a human donor with non-small cell lung cancer that progressed on radiotherapy plus ipilimumab. Sequenced here: peripheral blood, sampled from a patient treated with radiotherapy plus ipilimumab. V and J are TRBV7-3 and TRBJ2-3, with a tentative D call TRBD2 (5 bases). The CDR3 region has the DNA TGTGCCAGCAGCTTACGAGGCGGGCTGACAGATACGCAGTATTTT. Translated, it gives CASSLRGGLTDTQYF. Full variable domain (missing parts from reference TRBV7-3 and TRBJ2-3): GAGVSQTPSNKVTEKGKYVELRCDPISGHTALYWYRQSLGQGPEFLIYFQGTGAADDSGLPNDRFFAVRPEGSVSTLKIQRTERGDSAVYLCASSLRGGLTDTQYFGPGTRLTVL.